This is a list of T cell receptor beta chains from one sample in a study of OX40 agonist ivuxolimab in advanced cancers. TCRdb's copy holds only in-frame clones and misses some; the assay was immunoSEQ multiplex PCR. The table shows around 84,000 clones, with roughly 87% occurring only once. The specimen comprised CD4+ or CD8+ T cells sorted from blood, sampled in a trial of the OX40 agonist ivuxolimab. Source of these receptors: an adult with an advanced solid tumor such as melanoma, head and neck, liver or kidney cancer. Both conserved end residues are part of each CDR3. Each record gives: clone size, V gene, J gene, D gene, CDR3 protein, CDR3 DNA. A D gene is named only where the DNA matches it firmly. Only part of the rows carry a size: once, few, many, or a class if the clone is expanded.

NA,TRBV5-1,TRBJ1-1,NA,CASSLAAPGSNTEAFF,TGCGCCAGCAGCTTGGCGGCACCCGGGTCGAACACTGAAGCTTTCTTT
NA,TRBV13,TRBJ1-2,TRBD1,CASSLLWAGGSGNGYTF,TGTGCCAGCAGCTTACTGTGGGCAGGGGGCAGTGGTAATGGCTACACCTTC
NA,TRBV6-1,TRBJ1-4,TRBD1,CASSDPDRGREKLFF,TGTGCCAGCAGTGACCCGGACAGGGGGCGTGAAAAACTGTTTTTT
NA,TRBV27,TRBJ2-7,NA,CASSFGGGYEQYF,TGTGCCAGCAGTTTTGGCGGTGGGTACGAGCAGTACTTC
once,TRBV19,TRBJ2-5,NA,CASSIGPAAPQETQYF,TGTGCCAGTAGTATAGGTCCAGCGGCCCCACAAGAGACCCAGTACTTC
few,TRBV21-1,TRBJ2-4,NA,CASSKVSSAVKNIQYF,TGTGCCAGCAGCAAAGTTTCCTCCGCCGTTAAAAACATTCAGTACTTC
NA,TRBV19,TRBJ1-4,NA,CASTGRRTATNEKLFF,TGTGCCAGCACGGGACGGAGGACAGCAACTAATGAAAAACTGTTTTTT
NA,TRBV5-1,TRBJ2-7,NA,CASSPDAVGVYEQYF,TGCGCCAGCAGCCCGGACGCCGTTGGGGTCTACGAGCAGTACTTC
NA,TRBV18,TRBJ2-1,TRBD2,CASSPNLAGGYNEQFF,TGTGCCAGCTCACCTAATCTAGCGGGGGGATACAATGAGCAGTTCTTC
NA,TRBV7-3,TRBJ2-2,TRBD2,CASSLAGDRGELFF,TGTGCCAGCAGCTTGGCGGGAGATCGCGGGGAGCTGTTTTTT
NA,TRBV10-2,TRBJ1-1,NA,CASSVGRVYTEAFF,TGCGCCAGCAGTGTGGGCAGAGTTTACACTGAAGCTTTCTTT
NA,TRBV7-3,TRBJ1-3,NA,CASSFSGAGNTIYF,TGTGCCAGCAGCTTTTCAGGGGCTGGAAACACCATATATTTT
NA,TRBV10-1,TRBJ2-1,TRBD2,CASGSSGTPNEQFF,TGCGCCAGCGGATCTAGCGGGACCCCTAATGAGCAGTTCTTC
NA,TRBV2,TRBJ2-7,TRBD1,CASSETGYEQYF,TGTGCCAGCAGTGAGACAGGGTACGAGCAGTACTTC
NA,TRBV5-4,TRBJ2-3,NA,CASRIRVGTDTQYF,TGTGCCAGCCGAATCCGGGTCGGGACAGATACGCAGTATTTT
NA,TRBV10-3,TRBJ1-3,NA,CAISGGQRNTIYF,TGTGCCATCAGTGGAGGACAGAGAAACACCATATATTTT
NA,TRBV11-2,TRBJ2-7,NA,CASSLLRPYEQYF,TGTGCCAGCAGCTTACTCAGACCCTACGAGCAGTACTTC
few,TRBV30,TRBJ1-1,NA,CAWSGPSGTEAFF,TGTGCCTGGAGTGGACCTTCGGGCACTGAAGCTTTCTTT
NA,TRBV2,TRBJ2-6,NA,CASSETGSGANVLTF,TGTGCCAGCAGTGAAACAGGCTCTGGGGCCAACGTCCTGACTTTC
NA,TRBV5-1,TRBJ2-2,NA,CASKVQDNTGELFF,TGCGCCAGCAAGGTGCAGGATAACACCGGGGAGCTGTTTTTT
NA,TRBV29-1,TRBJ1-4,NA,CATRWGGANEKLFF,TGCGCAACCAGATGGGGGGGAGCTAATGAAAAACTGTTTTTT
NA,TRBV5-6,TRBJ1-1,NA,CASSHDRNTEAFF,TGTGCCAGCAGCCACGACAGGAACACTGAAGCTTTCTTT
few,TRBV2,TRBJ1-3,NA,CASSREPGEFAGNTIYF,TGTGCCAGCAGTCGTGAACCAGGGGAATTCGCTGGAAACACCATATATTTT
NA,TRBV5-1,TRBJ2-5,NA,CASSLALVRGETQYF,TGCGCCAGCAGCTTGGCCTTGGTGAGGGGAGAGACCCAGTACTTC
NA,TRBV6-1,TRBJ2-1,TRBD1,CASSEGGQSYNEQFF,TGTGCCAGCAGTGAAGGGGGACAGTCCTACAATGAGCAGTTCTTC
NA,TRBV19,TRBJ1-2,TRBD1,CASSIGGQGTYGYTF,TGTGCCAGTAGTATTGGTGGACAGGGTACCTATGGCTACACCTTC
NA,TRBV30,TRBJ1-2,NA,CAWSDGPAGYTF,TGTGCCTGGAGTGACGGACCGGCTGGCTACACCTTC
NA,TRBV6-5,TRBJ2-1,NA,CASSSKRPKSNNEQFF,TGTGCCAGCAGTTCAAAGCGCCCCAAGTCCAACAATGAGCAGTTCTTC
NA,TRBV11-3,TRBJ2-7,TRBD2,CASSERGRVYEQYF,TGTGCCAGCAGCGAGCGGGGCAGAGTCTACGAGCAGTACTTC
NA,TRBV5-3,TRBJ2-7,NA,CARSLWADTYEQYF,TGTGCCAGAAGCTTGTGGGCGGACACCTACGAGCAGTACTTC